The T cell receptor beta chain described here comes from a study of spatial heterogeneity in lung cancer. Overall study context: Alpha-chain sequences were detected in numbers that were consistently lower than beta-chain sequences. Combinations of a unique TCR and a UMI were tallied in raw reads, and on average each appeared more than ten times. Study-level findings and limits: At resection, ubiquitous expanded tumor TCRs appeared in blood more than at follow-up.

Time point noted: sample taken at primary tumor resection. Unsorted whole RNA from tumor, nontumor lung or frozen PBMC underwent sequencing. TCR cDNA molecules were tagged individually, and each one carried a unique molecular identifier. TCRdb redid the calling of the 5' RACE reads with MiXCR, one entry per CDR3 protein. The sample has under 75,000 distinct CDR3 sequences, 7.5% to 8.5% seen once. Germline V lookup: CDR1 LNHDA, CDR2 SQIVND (reference sequence). The CDR3 runs 13 residues. Trimming at V came to 5 bases and at J to 5 bases, leaving 6 bases not matched to a gene. There are many counts of this clonotype. Its antigen remains unidentified.

The chain couples TRBV19 to TRBJ2-7, with TRBD1 matching 7 bases. This TCR came from a female donor with early-stage non-small cell lung cancer. The sequenced sample was PBMCs, obtained at surgery. The CDR3 bases are TGTGCCAGTAGTGTTGAACAGGGGAACGAGCAGTACTTC. Its translation is CASSVEQGNEQYF. Full variable domain (outside the CDR3, taken from reference TRBV19 and TRBJ2-7): DGGITQSPKYLFRKEGQNVTLSCEQNLNHDAMYWYRQDPGQGLRLIYYSQIVNDFQKGDIAEGYSVSREKKESFPLTVTSAQKNPTAFYLCASSVEQGNEQYFGPGTRLTVT.